This T cell receptor beta chain is drawn from a study of blood T cell repertoires in COVID-19 (dated by TCRdb to the early 2020s). Concerning the study at large: Collaborator samples came from the United States, Italy and Spain and covered acute and convalescent phases of COVID-19. The repertoires were made available in a free public database intended to serve as a resource for research on the immune response to SARS-CoV-2. The material from the prospective study consisted of cDNA or gDNA derived from T cells, B-cell-depleted T cells, or PBMCs. The samples were drawn from the first 160 participants of the ongoing ImmuneRACE study and from 1,254 subjects provided by 6 global collaborators. HLA class I and class II types, where available, came from metadata supplied by the sample provider rather than from assay-based typing. Sample metadata almost always included a de-identified subject ID, COVID-19 status, age in years and sex. Subjects who had been exposed to COVID-19, were actively infected with it, or had recovered from it provided the deeply sampled blood TCRbeta repertoires that made up the dataset. On the study overall, not on this receptor specifically: The amount of clinical and demographic metadata varied by source and participant and was provided uncurated.

The collaborating institutions used their own protocols to collect whole blood in K2EDTA tubes. For TCRbeta analysis, collaborators shipped samples as frozen whole blood, isolated PBMCs, or DNA extracted from either of those sample types. TCRbeta CDR3 regions were amplified from genomic DNA by means of the immunoSEQ Assay, a bias-controlled multiplex PCR. On the study's bioinformatics: Within the assay, amplification of reference gene primers was used to estimate how many nucleated cells each sample contained. To quantify the absolute abundance of each unique TCRbeta CDR3 rearrangement, sequence reads were collapsed and filtered. Productive Simpson clonality was computed per sample as the square root of Simpson's diversity index over productive rearrangements. Entries here come from immuneACCESS through TCRdb and include only in-frame sequences with V and J called. Some clones fail to appear in such tables; in the studies checked, an unresolved V gene covers under half of the shortfall, and the cause of the remainder is unknown. V, J and clone size derive from that table, while D and trimming were established from the DNA sequence. In all, the sample holds tens of thousands of clones, and 90% of those were seen once. The ten largest clones capture around 4.2% of the sample.

Details on this clone: Its antigen specificity is not known. No qualities accompany the bases; no much larger clone lies one base away.

Sequencing was performed on peripheral blood. The sequence derives from a man aged 50 to 59 with acute or convalescent COVID-19.

CDR3 reads: CASSPQGRGNTEAFF. The DNA sequence is as follows: TGTGCCAGCAGCCCCCAGGGGAGGGGAAACACTGAAGCTTTCTTT. The chain employs TRBV9 and TRBJ1-1, with a weak D call of TRBD1 (6 bases match). From the germline V gene, CDR1 is SGDLS and CDR2 is YYNGEE. V is reduced by 4 bases and J by 2 bases, leaving a spacing of 15 bases between them. The CDR3 has 15 amino acids, counting the end cysteine and phenylalanine. Only CDR3 DNA remains: 45 bases, in frame from the first base.